The 21 T cell receptor beta chains given below trace back to one sample, sequenced in a study of T cells after yellow fever vaccination (dated by TCRdb to between 2018 and 2020). Taken with the paper, the label for treatment or condition translates to: live attenuated yellow fever vaccine strain. Receptor amplification or capture employed 5' RACE. Reads for this sample came from an Illumina NovaSeq 6000. Clones were called with MiXCR by TCRdb after fastp trimmed the public reads at Q25, and only in-frame beta chains were retained. Identical CDR3 protein sequences are pooled into one entry, listed with their most common genes and DNA. The sample contains some 160,000 distinct CDR3 sequences, over 7% of them found a single time. The ten most abundant clones make up 35% to 40% of the sample. The sequencing here drew on CD8+ T cells sorted from PBMCs, taken 45 days after the yellow fever booster vaccination. The source of these receptors is a man aged 18 to 30 who received the YFV17D yellow fever vaccine.

J is TRBJ2-5 and V is TRBV3-2; TRBD2 reflects the table's D call only, with no check against the DNA. TRBV3-2 is listed as a pseudogene. The CDR3 runs to 13 residues. The CDR3 here is CASSQVQRETQYF. CDR3 in DNA: TGTGCCAGCAGCCAAGTCCAGCGGGAGACCCAGTACTTC.

This clonotype came up a few times. The V and J genes are TRBV7-2 and TRBJ2-1, with TRBD1 as a possible D gene (6 bases). Trimming took off 0 bases at V and 10 bases at J, with 10 bases between the two ends. Germline V lookup: CDR1 SGHTA, CDR2 FQGNSA. The CDR3 is 13 residues long. CDR3 DNA sequence: TGTGCCAGCAGCTTAGCGGCAGGACAGGAGCAGTTCTTC. Protein product: CASSLAAGQEQFF.

There are a few counts of this clonotype. The chain has TRBV29-1 and TRBJ2-3; D remains unclear. Trimming pared 5 bases from V and 7 bases from J, leaving 10 bases between. Germline loops: CDR1 SQVTM, CDR2 ANQGSEA. The CDR3 length is 11 residues. This CDR3 reads CSVYDQNTQYF. CDR3 nucleotide sequence: TGCAGCGTTTACGACCAGAATACGCAGTATTTT.

This sequence joins TRBV29-1 and TRBJ2-7; TRBD1 matches at 7 bases. V lost 4 bases, J lost 0 bases, and 15 bases stayed unmatched. Germline lookup yields CDR1 SQVTM and CDR2 ANQGSEA. CDR3 length equals 17 residues. This CDR3 reads CSVVKGAPLDLSYEQYF. Written as DNA, the CDR3 is TGCAGCGTTGTGAAGGGGGCCCCGCTCGATCTCTCCTACGAGCAGTACTTC.

This clonotype came up many times. J is TRBJ2-3 and V is TRBV4-3; 8 bases agree with TRBD2. Losses at the gene ends were 0 bases for V and 1 base for J; bases not matched to a gene: 3. The CDR3 consists of 16 residues. Germline V gene sequence: CDR1 LGHNA, CDR2 YSLEER. Written as DNA, the CDR3 is TGCGCCAGCAGCCAAGATGGAGCGGGGGGCACAGATACGCAGTATTTT. It is translated as CASSQDGAGGTDTQYF.

V and J are TRBV29-1 and TRBJ2-3; no reliable D call. CDR1 and CDR2 from the germline V gene are SQVTM and ANQGSEA. This CDR3 comprises 13 residues. With 5 bases removed from V and 6 bases from J, the gap between germline ends came to 15 bases. The DNA for the CDR3 is TGCAGCGTTCGTCAGCCGGCCCCGGATACGCAGTATTTT. Its translation: CSVRQPAPDTQYF.

This clonotype has at least ten counts. The CDR3 region is CASSPSPQETQYF. DNA of the CDR3: TGTGCCAGCAGTCCCTCGCCCCAAGAGACCCAGTACTTC. The chain carries TRBV6-4 and TRBJ2-5; D not certain. Trimming took off 5 bases at V and 1 base at J, with 8 bases between the two ends. Germline V gene sequence: CDR1 MRHNA, CDR2 SNTAGT. This CDR3 is built from 13 residues.

This clonotype has just a few counts. The chain couples TRBV12-3 or TRBV12-4 to TRBJ1-2; unclear D gene. V was trimmed by 4 bases and J by 3 bases, leaving 9 bases between them. The CDR3 runs 13 residues. The CDR3 DNA reads as TGTGCCAGCAGTTCCGATAGTTACTATGGCTACACCTTC. It encodes CASSSDSYYGYTF.

The chain combines TRBV7-6 with TRBJ2-3; tentatively, D is TRBD2 (5 bases). This CDR3 has 16 amino acids. Deletions cut 0 bases from V and 0 bases from J, with 10 bases between. CDR1 is SGHVS and CDR2 is FNYEAQ in the germline V gene. CDR3 loop: CASSLAPDSSTDTQYF. The CDR3 region has the DNA TGTGCCAGCAGCTTAGCGCCGGACTCAAGCACAGATACGCAGTATTTT.

The rearrangement uses TRBV7-9 and TRBJ2-3; 7 positions agree with TRBD2. Germline values: CDR1 SEHNR, CDR2 FQNEAQ (reference sequence). V gave up 0 bases and J gave up 5 bases; unmatched junction bases: 11. There are 17 residues in the CDR3. DNA for the CDR3: TGTGCCAGCAGCTTAGCCGGCGGGGGTGTCCTTAGAGATACGCAGTATTTT. Translated: CASSLAGGGVLRDTQYF.

This clonotype was recorded a few times. The gene calls are TRBV7-9 and TRBJ1-2; TRBD1 agrees at 7 bases. The CDR3 loop spans 14 amino acids. V was pared by 3 bases and J by 2 bases, with 3 bases of the junction left unmatched. Germline assignment: CDR1 SEHNR and CDR2 FQNEAQ (reference sequence). The CDR3 spells CASSFLQGNYGYTF. DNA for the CDR3: TGTGCCAGCAGCTTTCTACAGGGGAACTATGGCTACACCTTC. Based on the CDR3 plus reference TRBV7-9 and TRBJ1-2, the full variable domain is DTGVSQNPRHKITKRGQNVTFRCDPISEHNRLYWYRQTLGQGPEFLTYFQNEAQLEKSRLLSDRFSAERPKGSFSTLEIQRTEQGDSAMYLCASSFLQGNYGYTFGSGTRLTVV.

This chain uses TRBV4-3 with TRBJ2-1, with D possibly TRBD1 on 5 matching bases. This CDR3 is built from 13 residues. Germline V lookup: CDR1 LGHNA, CDR2 YSLEER. Trimming shortened V by 4 bases and J by 8 bases, and 12 bases separated the two germline ends. CDR3 nucleotide sequence: TGCGCCAGCAGCCGTCTGGGGCAGGATGAGCAGTTCTTC. Amino acid sequence: CASSRLGQDEQFF.

This clonotype showed up just a few times. The chain combines TRBV12-3 or TRBV12-4 with TRBJ2-5; 7 positions agree with TRBD1. The CDR3 spans 14 residues. V gave up 5 bases and J gave up 1 base; unmatched junction bases: 4. CDR3 nucleotides: TGTGCCAGCAGTAAACAGGGGTCCCAAGAGACCCAGTACTTC. Translation: CASSKQGSQETQYF.

This chain links TRBV29-1 with TRBJ1-2; 8 nucleotides match TRBD1. With 7 bases clipped from V and 0 bases from J, the junction kept 7 bases outside the gene matches. This CDR3 region has 14 residues. Germline CDR1 and CDR2: SQVTM and ANQGSEA. The CDR3 region has the DNA TGCAGCGCCGAAGACAGGGGATCTAACTATGGCTACACCTTC. Its protein is CSAEDRGSNYGYTF.

The chain carries TRBV9 and TRBJ2-1; 8 bases map to TRBD2. The CDR3 spans 15 residues. V was clipped by 3 bases and J by 1 base; unmatched bases: 3. Germline V lookup: CDR1 SGDLS, CDR2 YYNGEE. DNA for the CDR3: TGTGCCAGCAGCGACGCGGGGGGATCCTACAATGAGCAGTTCTTC. It yields the protein CASSDAGGSYNEQFF.

This clonotype was picked up a small number of times. CDR3 residues: CATTRTGGSTEAFF. In DNA, the CDR3 is TGTGCCACCACGAGGACAGGGGGTAGCACTGAAGCTTTCTTT. This rearrangement joins TRBV19 to TRBJ1-1; TRBD1 matches at 10 bases. This CDR3 is built from 14 residues. J gave up 4 bases and V 10 bases, and 9 bases lay outside the gene matches. CDR1 and CDR2 (germline): LNHDA, SQIVND (reference sequence).

This clonotype turned up a few times. DNA for the CDR3: TGTGCCAGCAGTTCGAACCGGGACAGAAGTACAGATACGCAGTATTTT. It specifies CASSSNRDRSTDTQYF. This rearrangement joins TRBV27 to TRBJ2-3; 7 bases are shared with TRBD1. Unmatched junction bases numbered 10, after V lost 4 bases and J lost 3 bases. Germline assignment: CDR1 MNHEY and CDR2 SMNVEV (reference sequence). The CDR3 runs 16 residues.

This clonotype has just a few counts. The rearrangement links TRBV4-2 to TRBJ2-7; 11 bases align to TRBD1. V lost 2 bases to trimming and J lost 7 bases; unmatched junction nucleotides: 7. The CDR3 contains 15 residues. Germline CDR1 is LGHNA and CDR2 is YNFKEQ. The CDR3: CASSQKGQGGGEQYF. The CDR3 bases are TGTGCCAGCAGCCAAAAGGGACAGGGGGGCGGAGAGCAGTACTTC.

This chain links TRBV6-5 with TRBJ1-1; D gene ambiguous. V was cut by 2 bases and J by 4 bases, with 11 bases left in between. Germline CDR1 reads MNHEY; CDR2 reads SVGAGI. This CDR3 comprises 14 residues. CDR3 in amino acids: CASSYRIELTEAFF. The DNA for the CDR3 is TGTGCCAGCAGTTACCGGATAGAACTCACTGAAGCTTTCTTT.

The CDR3 coding sequence is TGTGCCAGCAGTTACACTTCCTTAGGGGAGACCCAGTACTTC. Its translation is CASSYTSLGETQYF. The chain carries TRBV6-2 or TRBV6-3 and TRBJ2-5; D gene ambiguous. Germline lookup yields CDR1 MNHEY and CDR2 SVGEGT. This CDR3 has 14 residues. V was clipped by 2 bases and J by 5 bases, with 12 bases between them.

The rearrangement links TRBV7-9 to TRBJ2-6; 9 bases line up with TRBD1. The CDR3 totals 14 residues. Losses at the gene ends were 4 bases for V and 11 bases for J; bases not matched to a gene: 6. Per the germline V gene, CDR1 is SEHNR and CDR2 is FQNEAQ (reference sequence). In DNA form, the CDR3 reads TGTGCCAGCAGCTGGGACAGGGAAATCGACGTCCTGACTTTC. It yields the protein CASSWDREIDVLTF.